One and the same sample provided the 31 T cell receptor beta chains below, sequenced in a study of blood T cell repertoires in COVID-19. Method: immunoSEQ multiplex PCR; TCRdb's copy keeps in-frame clones and lacks some. The table records roughly 320,000 clones, around 85% of them present only once. Material: peripheral blood. The origin of the receptors is a human donor in a cohort sampled during active COVID-19.

The chain couples TRBV2 to TRBJ2-1, with D possibly TRBD2 on 5 matching bases. Trimming removed 3 bases from V and 0 bases from J, with 9 bases in between. Germline-derived CDR1 and CDR2 are SNHLY and FYNNEI. There are 15 residues in the CDR3. The CDR3 region is CASSDGINSYNEQFF. The CDR3 coding sequence is TGTGCCAGCAGTGACGGGATCAACTCCTACAATGAGCAGTTCTTC.

The rearrangement links TRBV6-5 to TRBJ2-3; D possibly corresponds to TRBD1 (5 bases). CDR1 is MNHEY and CDR2 is SVGAGI in the germline V gene. The CDR3 is made up of 12 amino acids. V lost 4 bases, J lost 6 bases, and 8 bases lay in between. The CDR3 coding sequence is TGTGCCAGCAGTTTTGGGGCGGATACGCAGTATTTT. It yields the protein CASSFGADTQYF.

The V gene is TRBV27, the J gene TRBJ2-2, with TRBD1 matching over 7 bases. Germline lookup yields CDR1 MNHEY and CDR2 SMNVEV (reference sequence). This CDR3 is 15 amino acids long. With V trimmed by 3 bases and J by 7 bases, 8 bases remained unmatched. CDR3 region: CASSFRDRVSGELFF. The CDR3 DNA reads as TGTGCCAGCAGTTTCCGGGACAGAGTCAGCGGGGAGCTGTTTTTT.

This chain links TRBV10-3 with TRBJ1-2, with TRBD1 matching 7 bases. The junction had 12 bases not matched to a gene; V was cut back by 4 bases and J by 4 bases. Germline CDR1 and CDR2: ENHRY and SYGVKD. This CDR3 spans 16 amino acids. The CDR3 DNA reads as TGTGCCATCAGTGTCGGACGGCAGGGGGTTATCTATGGCTACACCTTC. This translates into CAISVGRQGVIYGYTF.

This clone has more than one count but fewer than ten. This sequence joins TRBV3-1 (or the pseudogene TRBV3-2) and TRBJ1-4; D remains unclear. Germline CDR1 LGHDT, CDR2 YNNKEL (reference sequence). This CDR3 spans 16 amino acids. The V gene lost 0 bases and the J gene lost 3 bases, with 11 bases spanning the gap. The CDR3 spells CASSQDREGPNEKLFF. CDR3 coding DNA: TGTGCCAGCAGCCAAGATCGGGAGGGTCCTAATGAAAAACTGTTTTTT.

J is TRBJ1-2 and V is TRBV6-4, with D possibly matching TRBD1 (5 bases). V lost 2 bases and J 4 bases, leaving 11 bases between the germline ends. Germline V lookup: CDR1 MRHNA, CDR2 SNTAGT. CDR3 length: 14 residues. The CDR3 spells CASSDRGRGYGYTF. CDR3 nucleotides: TGTGCCAGCAGTGACCGGGGGAGAGGCTATGGCTACACCTTC.

V is TRBV5-4 and J is TRBJ2-7, with D tentatively TRBD2 (5 bases). V shed 5 bases and J shed 0 bases, with 24 bases lying between them. The CDR3 has 18 amino acids. Germline lookup yields CDR1 SGHNT and CDR2 YYREEE (reference sequence). CDR3 DNA sequence: TGTGCCAGCAGGATTCAAGTCCCGGGGAGCGGCAGCTCCTACGAGCAGTACTTC. It is translated as CASRIQVPGSGSSYEQYF.

Only a few counts were recorded for this clone. This chain's CDR3 is CATSREGTGDSPLHF. In DNA, the CDR3 is TGTGCCACCAGCAGAGAGGGGACAGGGGATTCACCCCTCCACTTT. The chain is built from TRBV15 and TRBJ1-6; 10 bases map to TRBD1. The CDR3 contains 15 residues. V gave up 0 bases and J gave up 8 bases; unmatched junction bases: 1. Germline CDR1 LNHNV, CDR2 YYDKDF (reference sequence).

The chain joins TRBV5-1 to TRBJ2-2; D not certain. This CDR3 is 15 amino acids long. CDR1 and CDR2 (germline): SGHRS, YFSETQ. Trimming took 0 bases from V and 2 from J, leaving 8 bases between them. The CDR3 region is CASSLAAGNTGELFF. DNA of the CDR3: TGCGCCAGCAGCTTGGCGGCAGGAAACACCGGGGAGCTGTTTTTT.

This clone has more than one count but fewer than ten. This chain connects TRBV2 to TRBJ2-7; tentatively, D is TRBD2 (7 bases). V was cut by 6 bases and J by 4 bases, with 10 bases left in between. The CDR3 runs to 12 residues. Germline V CDR1 and CDR2: SNHLY, FYNNEI. In nucleotides, the CDR3 is TGTGCCAGCAGGAAGGGGGGGTACGAGCAGTACTTC. Amino acid sequence: CASRKGGYEQYF.

V usage is TRBV12-5 and J usage is TRBJ1-4; 9 bases fit TRBD1. This CDR3 contains 16 residues. V trimming: 6 bases; J trimming: 10 bases; junction bases outside the gene matches: 15. Germline loops: CDR1 LGHNT, CDR2 FRNRAP. The CDR3 region is CASGPFFGQGNGKLFF. The CDR3 DNA follows: TGTGCTAGTGGGCCCTTCTTTGGACAGGGGAACGGAAAACTGTTTTTT.

The J gene is TRBJ1-5, the V gene TRBV25-1; 9 nucleotides agree with TRBD1. The CDR3 covers 14 residues. With 6 bases clipped from V and 4 bases from J, the junction kept 4 bases outside the gene matches. Germline CDR1 reads MGHDK; CDR2 reads SYGVNS. CDR3 bases: TGTGCCAGCAGAAGACAGGGGGAAAATCAGCCCCAGCATTTT. This codes for CASRRQGENQPQHF.

This clone has only a few counts. V usage is TRBV7-3 and J usage is TRBJ2-7; 9 bases are shared with TRBD1. Germline V gene sequence: CDR1 SGHTA, CDR2 FQGTGA. This CDR3 is built from 14 residues. J lost 3 bases, V lost 3 bases, and 3 bases had no gene match. The CDR3 region has the DNA TGTGCCAGCAGCTTCGGACAGGGGAACTACGAGCAGTACTTC. It specifies CASSFGQGNYEQYF.

The J gene is TRBJ1-3, the V gene TRBV9; the D gene is possibly TRBD1 (6 bases). This CDR3 has 18 amino acids. The V end was cut by 4 bases, the J end by 0 bases, with 20 bases between. CDR1 and CDR2 (germline): SGDLS, YYNGEE. CDR3 region: CASSPRLLQGPSGNTIYF. The CDR3 DNA sequence: TGTGCCAGCAGCCCGAGACTTTTACAGGGCCCCTCTGGAAACACCATATATTTT.

This clone is a singleton in its sample. This chain's CDR3 is CATSFGSTSTDTQYF. The DNA for the CDR3 is TGTGCCACCAGTTTTGGTTCCACTAGCACAGATACGCAGTATTTT. The V and J genes are TRBV24-1 and TRBJ2-3; D ambiguous. The length of the CDR3 is 15 residues. Germline CDR1 KGHDR, CDR2 SFDVKD. V lost 6 bases and J lost 0, with 12 bases in between.

The chain is built from TRBV3-1 (or the pseudogene TRBV3-2) and TRBJ2-1; D gene unclear. CDR3 length: 14 residues. The V gene's germline CDR1 is LGHDT and CDR2 YNNKEL (reference sequence). The germline V and J ends were trimmed by 5 bases and 5 bases, with 13 bases remaining between them. The CDR3 DNA is TGTGCCAGCAGCGAGGCTTCCCGTAACAATGAGCAGTTCTTC. Its protein product is CASSEASRNNEQFF.

The CDR3 sequence: CASSPRQGSNEAFF. CDR3 DNA: TGTGCCAGCAGCCCTCGACAGGGTTCAAATGAAGCTTTCTTT. The chain joins TRBV7-3 to TRBJ1-1; 7 nucleotides line up with TRBD1. Germline-derived CDR1 and CDR2 are SGHTA and FQGTGA. V lost 5 bases to trimming and J lost 7 bases; unmatched junction nucleotides: 10. The CDR3 totals 14 residues. The full variable domain, completed using reference TRBV7-3 and TRBJ1-1, is GAGVSQTPSNKVTEKGKYVELRCDPISGHTALYWYRQSLGQGPEFLIYFQGTGAADDSGLPNDRFFAVRPEGSVSTLKIQRTERGDSAVYLCASSPRQGSNEAFFGQGTRLTVV.

The chain recombines TRBV10-1 with TRBJ2-7, with D perhaps TRBD2 (5 bases). With 4 bases removed from V and 5 bases from J, the gap between germline ends came to 12 bases. Germline values: CDR1 WNHNN, CDR2 SYGVQD (reference sequence). The CDR3 loop spans 13 amino acids. The CDR3 loop reads CASSGYRTDEQYF. The CDR3 nucleotides read TGCGCCAGCAGTGGCTACCGGACTGACGAGCAGTACTTC.

The rearrangement joins TRBV7-9 to TRBJ2-7, with 9 bases lining up with TRBD1. CDR3 size: 15 residues. CDR1 and CDR2 from the germline V gene are SEHNR and FQNEAQ (reference sequence). V lost 3 bases to trimming and J lost 5 bases; unmatched junction nucleotides: 8. The CDR3 nucleotides are TGTGCCAGCAGCTTTACCGGGACAGGGTCGGACGAGCAGTACTTC. Translating gives CASSFTGTGSDEQYF.

The chain links TRBV5-8 to TRBJ2-7; 12 positions match TRBD2. This CDR3 contains 17 residues. The V gene end was trimmed by 3 bases and the J gene end by 0 bases; junction bases not matched to a gene: 7. Germline CDR1 and CDR2: SGHTS and YDEGEE. In nucleotides, the CDR3 is TGTGCCAGCAGCTCGCGGGGGACTAGCGGGTTCTCCTACGAGCAGTACTTC. This encodes CASSSRGTSGFSYEQYF. Variable domain in full (rest from reference TRBV5-8 and TRBJ2-7): EAGVTQSPTHLIKTRGQQATLRCSPISGHTSVYWYQQALGLGLQFLLWYDEGEERNRGNFPPRFSGRQFPNYSSELNVNALELEDSALYLCASSSRGTSGFSYEQYFGPGTRLTVT.

V is TRBV12-3 or TRBV12-4 and J is TRBJ1-4, with D perhaps matching TRBD1 (5 bases). CDR3 length equals 13 residues. V lost 8 bases and J 8 bases, leaving 15 bases between the germline ends. The CDR3 protein is CASSGGYGEKLFF. The DNA for the CDR3 is TGTGCCAGCTCGGGGGGGTACGGGGAAAAACTGTTTTTT.

V usage is TRBV3-1 (or the pseudogene TRBV3-2) and J usage is TRBJ1-6, with TRBD1 identical over 8 bases. The CDR3 totals 15 residues. Trimming at V came to 6 bases and at J to 5 bases, leaving 6 bases not matched to a gene. Germline CDR1 and CDR2: LGHDT and YNNKEL (reference sequence). As DNA, the CDR3 is TGTGCCAGCAGTCTTCTGGACAGGGATAATTCACCCCTCCACTTT. Translating gives CASSLLDRDNSPLHF.

The CDR3 bases are TGTGCCAGCAGTGAACGGTGGGGCCAAGCTAACTATGGCTACACCTTC. Protein product: CASSERWGQANYGYTF. The rearrangement links TRBV6-1 to TRBJ1-2; possible D gene TRBD1, 5 bases. From germline, CDR1 is MNHNS and CDR2 SASEGT. V was shortened by 2 bases and J by 0 bases, with 13 bases between the two germline ends. The CDR3 runs to 16 residues.

The genes are TRBV6-1 and TRBJ1-4; TRBD1 might be the D (6 bases). This CDR3 has 15 residues. The germline V gene encodes CDR1 MNHNS and CDR2 SASEGT. V was pared by 0 bases and J by 6 bases, with 11 bases between. The CDR3 spells CASSEAGGGDEKLFF. CDR3 nucleotides: TGTGCCAGCAGTGAAGCAGGGGGGGGTGATGAAAAACTGTTTTTT.

The gene calls are TRBV18 and TRBJ1-2; D may be TRBD1 (5 bases). This CDR3 comprises 15 residues. The V gene lost 2 bases and the J gene lost 2 bases, with 12 bases spanning the gap. Germline CDR1 is KGHSH and CDR2 is LQKENI. The CDR3 DNA reads TGTGCCAGCTCACCAGTTGCGGGGACCAACTATGGCTACACCTTC. Its protein product is CASSPVAGTNYGYTF.

V usage is TRBV6-5 and J usage is TRBJ2-5, with D maybe TRBD2 (5 bases). This CDR3 is 15 amino acids long. The germline CDR1 and CDR2 sequences are MNHEY and SVGAGI. The V gene lost 0 bases and the J gene lost 5 bases, with 13 bases spanning the gap. Here the CDR3 reads CASSYSSQAGETQYF. CDR3 sequence (DNA): TGTGCCAGCAGTTACTCTTCCCAGGCGGGCGAGACCCAGTACTTC.

The chain is built from TRBV7-9 and TRBJ2-7; 7 bases line up with TRBD1. The germline gives CDR1 SEHNR, CDR2 FQNEAQ (reference sequence). This CDR3 has 14 residues. V was pared by 7 bases and J by 0 bases, with 6 bases of the junction left unmatched. CDR3 DNA sequence: TGTGCCAGCATCCTAGGGGACAGCTCCTACGAGCAGTACTTC. Translating it yields CASILGDSSYEQYF.

This chain links TRBV6-5 with TRBJ2-5; TRBD2 aligns across 8 bases. Germline V CDR1 and CDR2: MNHEY, SVGAGI. CDR3 length equals 13 residues. J gave up 7 bases and V 2 bases, and 3 bases lay outside the gene matches. The CDR3 protein is CASSYRAGGTQYF. The DNA of the CDR3 is TGTGCCAGCAGTTACAGGGCGGGAGGGACCCAGTACTTC.

The chain joins TRBV10-3 to TRBJ2-7; D call uncertain. CDR1 and CDR2 from the germline V gene are ENHRY and SYGVKD. The CDR3 runs 13 residues. Trimming removed 11 bases at V and 5 bases at J, with 19 bases between. CDR3 amino acids: CASISAGSDEQYF. CDR3 in DNA: TGTGCCTCAATCTCGGCAGGCTCTGACGAGCAGTACTTC.

The V and J genes are TRBV2 and TRBJ2-7; D possibly corresponds to TRBD1 (5 bases). The ends were cut back, 8 bases at V and 0 bases at J, with 17 bases in the middle. Germline CDR1 and CDR2: SNHLY and FYNNEI. This CDR3 has 15 residues. CDR3 DNA sequence: TGTGCCAGCGAGGTGCCAGACAGCAGCTCCTACGAGCAGTACTTC. This encodes CASEVPDSSSYEQYF.

This clone came up a few times. Other DNA sequences in the same sample also yield this CDR3. The gene calls are TRBV7-9 and TRBJ1-4; D ambiguous. The CDR3 spans 13 residues. Germline CDR1 reads SEHNR; CDR2 reads FQNEAQ (reference sequence). V was pared by 1 base and J by 7 bases, with 7 bases between. As DNA, the CDR3 is TGTGCCAGCAGCTTAGACAGAGCTGAAAAACTGTTTTTT. Translation: CASSLDRAEKLFF.